These T cell receptor beta chains were read from a single sample in a study of T cell responses to AZD1222 COVID-19 vaccine. Repertoires were generated with immunoSEQ multiplex PCR, while TCRdb's copy carries only in-frame clones and drops some. The sample records about 120,000 clones, approximately 89% being singletons. This specimen consisted of peripheral blood, obtained on day 0 of AZD1222 vaccination. The receptors were gathered from an adult in good health. The CDR3 runs from the conserved cysteine through the conserved F or W. The D gene is left open where the match is weak. Size values are once, few and many counts, or a class for expanded clones, and some rows have none.

clone size,J gene,V gene,CDR3 length,D gene,CDR3 protein,CDR3 DNA
-,TRBJ1-4,TRBV5-1,14,-,CASSQHPTNEKLFF,TGCGCCAGCAGCCAACATCCAACTAATGAAAAACTGTTTTTT
-,TRBJ1-6,TRBV28,16,-,CASSFITEGSDSPLHF,TGTGCCAGCAGTTTTATCACGGAGGGGTCCGATTCACCCCTCCACTTT
-,TRBJ1-1,TRBV6-5,14,TRBD1,CASRRQGSMTEAFF,TGTGCCAGCAGGAGACAGGGGAGTATGACTGAAGCTTTCTTT
-,TRBJ1-3,TRBV19,17,-,CASSPFGGGLGGNTIYF,TGTGCCAGTAGCCCCTTCGGAGGGGGTCTAGGTGGAAACACCATATATTTT
once,TRBJ1-2,TRBV7-2,17,TRBD1,CASSLGRTGVRNYGYTF,TGTGCCAGCAGCTTAGGACGGACAGGGGTTAGGAACTATGGCTACACCTTC
-,TRBJ2-7,TRBV6-5,16,TRBD2,CASSYSMASGVYEQYF,TGTGCCAGCAGTTACTCGATGGCTAGCGGAGTCTACGAGCAGTACTTC
-,TRBJ2-1,TRBV6-4,15,TRBD2,CASSPTSGGANEQFF,TGTGCCAGCAGCCCGACTAGCGGGGGGGCCAATGAGCAGTTCTTC
-,TRBJ1-2,TRBV7-9,12,-,CASSQDRNGYTF,TGTGCCAGCAGCCAAGACAGGAATGGCTACACCTTC
once,TRBJ1-5,TRBV12-3/TRBV12-4,13,-,CASDNRFNQPQHF,TGTGCCAGCGATAACCGGTTCAATCAGCCCCAGCATTTT
-,TRBJ2-4,TRBV25-1,16,TRBD2,CASSEFGGSGGNIQYF,TGTGCCAGCAGTGAATTTGGCGGGAGTGGGGGAAACATTCAGTACTTC
-,TRBJ1-2,TRBV19,14,-,CASSIGNREGGYTF,TGTGCCAGTAGTATAGGTAACAGGGAAGGCGGCTACACCTTC
-,TRBJ1-5,TRBV5-8,13,-,CASSLTYNQPQHF,TGTGCCAGCAGCTTAACGTATAATCAGCCCCAGCATTTT
once,TRBJ1-3,TRBV3-1/TRBV3-2,16,-,CASSQERIGNGNTIYF,TGTGCCAGCAGCCAAGAACGGATAGGTAATGGAAACACCATATATTTT
-,TRBJ2-3,TRBV5-1,16,-,CASSSLGLGSTDTQYF,TGCGCCAGCAGCTCCCTAGGACTTGGTAGCACAGATACGCAGTATTTT
-,TRBJ2-7,TRBV5-1,14,-,CASSHWGPNYEQYF,TGCGCCAGCAGCCATTGGGGTCCCAATTACGAGCAGTACTTC
-,TRBJ1-2,TRBV5-1,14,TRBD1,CASSLGTGEGGYTF,TGCGCCAGCAGCTTGGGGACAGGGGAGGGCGGCTACACCTTC